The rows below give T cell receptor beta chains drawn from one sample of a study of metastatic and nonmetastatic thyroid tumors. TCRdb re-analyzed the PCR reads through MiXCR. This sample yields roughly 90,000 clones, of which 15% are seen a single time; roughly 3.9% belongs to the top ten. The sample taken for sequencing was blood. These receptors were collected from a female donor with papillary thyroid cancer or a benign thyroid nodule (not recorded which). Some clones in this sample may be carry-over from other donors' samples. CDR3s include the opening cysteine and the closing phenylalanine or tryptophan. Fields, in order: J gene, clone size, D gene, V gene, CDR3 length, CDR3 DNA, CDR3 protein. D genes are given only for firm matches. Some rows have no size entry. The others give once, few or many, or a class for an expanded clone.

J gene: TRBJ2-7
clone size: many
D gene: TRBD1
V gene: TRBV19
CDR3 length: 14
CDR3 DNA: TGTGCCAGTAGTTTCCGGGACAGGGCCTACGAGCAGTACTTC
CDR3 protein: CASSFRDRAYEQYF

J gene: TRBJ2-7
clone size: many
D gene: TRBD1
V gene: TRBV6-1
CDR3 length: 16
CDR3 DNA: TGTGCCAGCAGTAGAAATGACAGGGACGTCTTCTACGAGCAGTACTTC
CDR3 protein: CASSRNDRDVFYEQYF

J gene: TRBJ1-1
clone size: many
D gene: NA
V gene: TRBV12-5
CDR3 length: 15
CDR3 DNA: TGTGCTAGTGGTTTCCTGGGGGCCTCGAACACTGAAGCTTTCTTT
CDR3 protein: CASGFLGASNTEAFF

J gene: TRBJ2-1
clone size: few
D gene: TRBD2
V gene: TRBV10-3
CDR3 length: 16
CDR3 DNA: TGTGCCATCAGTCTTACGTTGTCTAGCGGGGTCAATGAGCAGTTCTTC
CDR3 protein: CAISLTLSSGVNEQFF

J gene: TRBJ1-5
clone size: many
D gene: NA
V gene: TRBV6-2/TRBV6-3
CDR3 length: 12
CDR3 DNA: TGTGCCAGCAGAAACCCCACTCAGCCCCAGCATTTT
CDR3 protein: CASRNPTQPQHF

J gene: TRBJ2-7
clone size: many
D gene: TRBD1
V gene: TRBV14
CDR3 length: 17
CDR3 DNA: TGTGCCAGCAGCCAGATATCAGACAGGGGTTCCCCCTACGAGCAGTACTTC
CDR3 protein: CASSQISDRGSPYEQYF

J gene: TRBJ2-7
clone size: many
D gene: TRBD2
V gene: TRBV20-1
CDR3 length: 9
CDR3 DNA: TGCAGTGCCCCGGGACTAGCAAACTTC
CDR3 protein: CSAPGLANF

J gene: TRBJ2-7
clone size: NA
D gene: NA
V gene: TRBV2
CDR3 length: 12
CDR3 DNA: TGTGCCAGCAGAGAGAGCTCCTACGAGCAGTACTTC
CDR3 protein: CASRESSYEQYF

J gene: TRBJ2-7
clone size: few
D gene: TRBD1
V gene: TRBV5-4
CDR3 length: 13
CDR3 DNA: TGTGCCAGCTCTTCGACAGGGGGTTTCGAGCAGTACTTC
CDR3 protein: CASSSTGGFEQYF

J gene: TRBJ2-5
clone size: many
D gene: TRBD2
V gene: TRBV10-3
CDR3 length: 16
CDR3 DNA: TGTGCCATCATGCCCTCGCTAGCGGGGGGGCGCAGGACCCAGTACTTC
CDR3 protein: CAIMPSLAGGRRTQYF

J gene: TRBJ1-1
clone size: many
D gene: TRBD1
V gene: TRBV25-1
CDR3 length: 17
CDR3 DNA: TGTGCCAGCAGGACCGGGACAGGGGGGTTGTGGAACACTGAAGCTTTCTTT
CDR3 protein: CASRTGTGGLWNTEAFF

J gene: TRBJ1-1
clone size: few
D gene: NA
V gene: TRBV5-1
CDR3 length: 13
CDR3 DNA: TGCGTCAGCAGCCAGTGGTCGGACACTGAAGCTTTCTTT
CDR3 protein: CVSSQWSDTEAFF

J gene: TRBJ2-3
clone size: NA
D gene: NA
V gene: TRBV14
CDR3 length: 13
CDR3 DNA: TGTGCCAGCAGCCAAGGACTACAAGATACGCAGTATTTT
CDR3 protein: CASSQGLQDTQYF

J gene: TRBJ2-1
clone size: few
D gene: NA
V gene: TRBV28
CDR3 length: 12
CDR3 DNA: TGTGCCAGCAGCCAAGATTCAAATCGACAGTTCTTC
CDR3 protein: CASSQDSNRQFF

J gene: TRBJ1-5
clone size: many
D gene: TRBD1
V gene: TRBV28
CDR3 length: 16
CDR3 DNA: TGTGCCAGCAGTTTCCCCGGGACAGGGTTCAGTCAGCCCCAGCATTTT
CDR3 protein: CASSFPGTGFSQPQHF

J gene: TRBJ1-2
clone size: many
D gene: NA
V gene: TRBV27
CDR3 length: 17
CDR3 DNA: TGTGCCAGCAGTCCCCAGGACAGTGGACTCTTGTACTATGGCTACACCTTC
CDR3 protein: CASSPQDSGLLYYGYTF

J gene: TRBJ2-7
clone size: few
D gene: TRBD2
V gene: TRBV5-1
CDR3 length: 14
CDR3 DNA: TGCGCCAGCAGCACGGACAGGCGGGGGGGTGAGCAGTACTTC
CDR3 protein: CASSTDRRGGEQYF

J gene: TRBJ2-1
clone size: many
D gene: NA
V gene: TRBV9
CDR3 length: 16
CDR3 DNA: TGTGCCAGCAGCGTAGTCCAGGACGAAGCAAGGGGGGAGCAGTTCTTC
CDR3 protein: CASSVVQDEARGEQFF

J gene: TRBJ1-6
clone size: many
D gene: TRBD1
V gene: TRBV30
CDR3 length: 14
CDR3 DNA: TGTGCCCGGGAAACAGGGGGCTTTTACTCACCCCTCCACTTT
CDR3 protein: CARETGGFYSPLHF

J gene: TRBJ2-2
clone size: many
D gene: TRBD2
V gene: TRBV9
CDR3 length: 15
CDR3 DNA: TGTGCCAGCAGCGTAGCGTGGGGGGGCACCGGGGAGCTGTTTTTT
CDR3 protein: CASSVAWGGTGELFF

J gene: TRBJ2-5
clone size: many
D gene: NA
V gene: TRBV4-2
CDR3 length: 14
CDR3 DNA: TGTGCCAGCAGCCAAGGCAGCCATGGGGAGACCCAGTACTTC
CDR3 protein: CASSQGSHGETQYF

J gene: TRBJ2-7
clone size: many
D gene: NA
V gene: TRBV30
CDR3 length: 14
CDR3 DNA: TGTGCCTGGAGTGTACAGGAGGGCTTGGACGAGCAGTACTTC
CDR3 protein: CAWSVQEGLDEQYF